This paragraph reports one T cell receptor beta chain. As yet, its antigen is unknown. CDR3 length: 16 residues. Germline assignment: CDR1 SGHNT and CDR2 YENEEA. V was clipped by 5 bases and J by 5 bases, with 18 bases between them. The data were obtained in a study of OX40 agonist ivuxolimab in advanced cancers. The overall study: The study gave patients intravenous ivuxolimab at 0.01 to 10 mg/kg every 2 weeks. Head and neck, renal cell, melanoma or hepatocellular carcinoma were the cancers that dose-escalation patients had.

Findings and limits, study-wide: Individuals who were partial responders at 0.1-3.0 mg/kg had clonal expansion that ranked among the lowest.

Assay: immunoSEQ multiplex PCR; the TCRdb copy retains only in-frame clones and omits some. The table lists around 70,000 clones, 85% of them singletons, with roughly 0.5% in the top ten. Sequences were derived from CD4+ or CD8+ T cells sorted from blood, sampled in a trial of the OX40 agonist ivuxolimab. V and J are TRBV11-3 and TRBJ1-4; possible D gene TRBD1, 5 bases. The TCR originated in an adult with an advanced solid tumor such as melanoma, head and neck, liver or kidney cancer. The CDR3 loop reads CASSPRSGGGNEKLFF. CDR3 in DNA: TGTGCCAGCAGCCCTCGTTCCGGGGGGGGAAATGAAAAACTGTTTTTT.